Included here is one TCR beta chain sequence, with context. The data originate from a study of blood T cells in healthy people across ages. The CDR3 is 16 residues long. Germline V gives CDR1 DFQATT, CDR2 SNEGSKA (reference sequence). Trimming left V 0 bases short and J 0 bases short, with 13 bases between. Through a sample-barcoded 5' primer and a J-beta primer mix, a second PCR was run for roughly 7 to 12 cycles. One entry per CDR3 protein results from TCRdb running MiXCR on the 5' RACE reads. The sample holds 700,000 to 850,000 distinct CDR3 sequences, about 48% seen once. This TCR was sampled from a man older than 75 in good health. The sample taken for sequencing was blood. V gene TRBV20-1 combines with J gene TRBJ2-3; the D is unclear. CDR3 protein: CSARDLTAYSTDTQYF. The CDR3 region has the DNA TGCAGTGCTAGAGATCTCACTGCGTATAGCACAGATACGCAGTATTTT.